The 17 T cell receptor beta chains below were found in one sample sequenced in a study of blood T cell repertoires in COVID-19. TCRdb keeps only in-frame clones here, not all; method: immunoSEQ multiplex PCR. The sample includes roughly 320,000 clones, roughly 86% of them seen just once. Input material: peripheral blood. The source of these receptors is a woman under 40 with COVID-19, enrolled during active disease.

The chain joins TRBV6-1 to TRBJ1-1; D remains unclear. The length of the CDR3 is 14 residues. The germline V gene encodes CDR1 MNHNS and CDR2 SASEGT. Deletions cut 0 bases from V and 0 bases from J, with 5 bases between. In nucleotides, the CDR3 is TGTGCCAGCAGTGAAGCGCGAGTGAACACTGAAGCTTTCTTT. Protein: CASSEARVNTEAFF.

The rearrangement joins TRBV27 to TRBJ1-2; 7 bases fit TRBD1. Germline trimming cut 6 bases from V and 1 base from J; bases unmatched to any gene: 5. The CDR3 spans 14 residues. Germline-derived CDR1 and CDR2 are MNHEY and SMNVEV (reference sequence). The CDR3 region has the DNA TGTGCCAGCAGCCCGACAGGGATTAACTATGGCTACACCTTC. It translates to CASSPTGINYGYTF.

The chain recombines TRBV7-2 with TRBJ2-3; TRBD2 aligns across 13 bases. Looked up from germline, CDR1 is SGHTA and CDR2 is FQGNSA. This CDR3 has 16 residues. Unmatched junction bases numbered 4, after V lost 5 bases and J lost 2 bases. The CDR3 nucleotides read TGTGCCAGCAGCGACGGACTAGCGGGGGCCACAGATACGCAGTATTTT. Translation: CASSDGLAGATDTQYF.

V is TRBV4-2 and J is TRBJ1-1; D not resolved. Germline CDR1 is LGHNA and CDR2 is YNFKEQ. The length of the CDR3 is 12 residues. V gave up 1 base and J gave up 7 bases, with 7 bases separating them. DNA for the CDR3: TGTGCCAGCAGCCAAGGAGTCTTTGAAGCTTTCTTT. Protein product: CASSQGVFEAFF.

This clone was detected once. The chain carries TRBV19 and TRBJ2-7; D possibly corresponds to TRBD1 (5 bases). Trimming cost V 5 bases and J 6 bases, with 14 bases left between them. Per the germline V gene, CDR1 is LNHDA and CDR2 is SQIVND (reference sequence). The CDR3 covers 13 residues. The CDR3 reads CASSQGSHLEQYF. The CDR3 DNA follows: TGTGCCAGTAGTCAGGGTTCCCACCTCGAGCAGTACTTC.

This chain joins TRBV2 and TRBJ2-7; 8 bases agree with TRBD2. The V gene's germline CDR1 is SNHLY and CDR2 FYNNEI. Trimming cost V 5 bases and J 4 bases; bases outside gene matches: 4. The CDR3 contains 13 residues. Here the CDR3 reads CASSREGSYEQYV. DNA for the CDR3: TGTGCCAGCAGTCGGGAGGGGTCGTACGAGCAGTACGTC.

This chain connects TRBV6-5 to TRBJ2-6; 7 bases map to TRBD2. Germline lookup yields CDR1 MNHEY and CDR2 SVGAGI. With 4 bases clipped from V and 1 base from J, the junction kept 1 base outside the gene matches. The CDR3 loop spans 15 amino acids. The CDR3 protein is CASSSGGSGANVLTF. The CDR3 bases are TGTGCCAGCAGTTCGGGGGGTTCTGGGGCCAACGTCCTGACTTTC.

This clone has just a few counts. The chain recombines TRBV3-1 (or the pseudogene TRBV3-2) with TRBJ1-3; the D is unclear. Trimming left V 1 base short and J 8 bases short, with 21 bases between. This CDR3 region has 17 residues. The germline V gene encodes CDR1 LGHDT and CDR2 YNNKEL (reference sequence). The CDR3 here is CASSQVPPKLCRDTIYF. The DNA of the CDR3 is TGTGCCAGCAGCCAAGTCCCTCCTAAACTATGTCGGGACACCATATATTTT.

The J gene is TRBJ2-7, the V gene TRBV6-1; perhaps TRBD1 as D (6 bases). Between the trimmed V and J ends, which lost 3 bases and 6 bases, there was a span of 9 bases. This CDR3 region has 12 residues. CDR1 and CDR2 from the germline V gene are MNHNS and SASEGT. The CDR3 bases are TGTGCCAGCAGTGATTGGGGGCTCGAGCAGTACGTC. Amino acids: CASSDWGLEQYV.

The chain is built from TRBV4-1 and TRBJ1-2; D remains unclear. Trimming removed 1 base from V and 4 bases from J, with 13 bases in between. CDR3 length equals 15 residues. Germline V CDR1 and CDR2: MGHRA, YSYEKL. This CDR3 reads CASSQGAGNGYGYTF. Written as DNA, the CDR3 is TGCGCCAGCAGCCAAGGGGCGGGTAATGGCTATGGCTACACCTTC.

CDR3 sequence: CASSLLGTSTDTQYF. In nucleotides, the CDR3 is TGTGCCAGCAGCTTACTCGGGACTAGCACAGATACGCAGTATTTT. This chain uses TRBV11-1 with TRBJ2-3; TRBD2 might be the D (6 bases). The CDR3 is made up of 15 amino acids. Germline V gene data show CDR1 as SGHAT and CDR2 as FQDESV (reference sequence). Trimming stripped 2 bases from V and 0 bases from J, with 9 bases between.

The chain carries TRBV6-5 and TRBJ2-2; maybe TRBD2 (6 bases). This CDR3 has 13 residues. Trimming took 6 bases from V and 8 from J, leaving 13 bases between them. Germline V gene sequence: CDR1 MNHEY, CDR2 SVGAGI. DNA for the CDR3: TGTGCCAGCAGCCCGACTAGTTCTGGGGAGCTGTTTTTT. Its translation is CASSPTSSGELFF.

The rearrangement links TRBV5-5 to TRBJ1-5; D not resolved. The CDR3 is made up of 13 amino acids. The ends were cut back, 3 bases at V and 7 bases at J, with 11 bases in the middle. The germline V gene encodes CDR1 SGHKS and CDR2 YYEKEE (reference sequence). In nucleotides, the CDR3 is TGTGCCAGCAGCTCGCGGGTAGGCCAGCCCCAGCATTTT. This sequence encodes CASSSRVGQPQHF.

The rearrangement uses TRBV5-4 and TRBJ1-1; a possible D gene is TRBD1 (6 bases). This CDR3 is built from 14 residues. Germline loops: CDR1 SGHNT, CDR2 YYREEE (reference sequence). Trimming cost V 3 bases and J 2 bases, with 11 bases left between them. CDR3 coding DNA: TGTGCCAGCAGCTCCGGACAGCTAAACACTGAAGCTTTCTTT. It is translated as CASSSGQLNTEAFF.

CDR3 amino acids: CASSWTGGYTF. The CDR3 DNA follows: TGTGCCAGTAGTTGGACAGGTGGCTACACCTTC. This sequence joins TRBV19 and TRBJ1-2; the match to TRBD1 covers 7 bases. The germline gives CDR1 LNHDA, CDR2 SQIVND (reference sequence). The V segment lost 5 bases and the J segment 7 bases; nucleotides outside the gene matches: 1. The CDR3 length is 11 residues.

The chain joins TRBV3-1 (or the pseudogene TRBV3-2) to TRBJ1-6; perhaps TRBD1 as D (5 bases). Germline V gene lookup returns CDR1 LGHDT and CDR2 YNNKEL (reference sequence). Trimming took 5 bases from V and 5 from J, leaving 13 bases between them. The CDR3 is 15 residues long. The CDR3 DNA reads TGTGCCAGCAGCTTAGGGGAGGGGAATAATTCACCCCTCCACTTT. Its translation is CASSLGEGNNSPLHF.

The chain has TRBV7-8 and TRBJ2-3, with 9 bases aligning to TRBD1. Germline V CDR1 and CDR2: SGHVS, FQNEAQ. The CDR3 length is 15 residues. Unmatched junction bases numbered 2, after V lost 4 bases and J lost 0 bases. In nucleotides, the CDR3 is TGTGCCAGCAGCTCCGGGACAGGGAGCACAGATACGCAGTATTTT. Translated, it gives CASSSGTGSTDTQYF.